The entry below describes one TCR beta chain. The data were taken from a study of blood T cell repertoires in COVID-19. Study summary: The United States, Italy and Spain provided the acute and convalescent COVID-19 samples.

The length of the CDR3 is 14 residues. Trimming at V came to 7 bases and at J to 4 bases, leaving 5 bases not matched to a gene. Germline CDR1 SNHLY, CDR2 FYNNEI. The protocol was immunoSEQ multiplex PCR, while the TCRdb copy is restricted to in-frame clones and leaves out a portion. The sample includes around 190,000 clones, about four fifths of them seen just once. Sequencing was done on a sample of peripheral blood. The origin of this receptor is a human donor in a cohort sampled during active COVID-19. The chain carries TRBV2 and TRBJ2-7; TRBD2 matches 12 bases. The chain's CDR3 is CASKQGTSGYEQYF. CDR3 DNA: TGTGCCAGCAAGCAAGGGACTAGCGGGTACGAGCAGTACTTC.